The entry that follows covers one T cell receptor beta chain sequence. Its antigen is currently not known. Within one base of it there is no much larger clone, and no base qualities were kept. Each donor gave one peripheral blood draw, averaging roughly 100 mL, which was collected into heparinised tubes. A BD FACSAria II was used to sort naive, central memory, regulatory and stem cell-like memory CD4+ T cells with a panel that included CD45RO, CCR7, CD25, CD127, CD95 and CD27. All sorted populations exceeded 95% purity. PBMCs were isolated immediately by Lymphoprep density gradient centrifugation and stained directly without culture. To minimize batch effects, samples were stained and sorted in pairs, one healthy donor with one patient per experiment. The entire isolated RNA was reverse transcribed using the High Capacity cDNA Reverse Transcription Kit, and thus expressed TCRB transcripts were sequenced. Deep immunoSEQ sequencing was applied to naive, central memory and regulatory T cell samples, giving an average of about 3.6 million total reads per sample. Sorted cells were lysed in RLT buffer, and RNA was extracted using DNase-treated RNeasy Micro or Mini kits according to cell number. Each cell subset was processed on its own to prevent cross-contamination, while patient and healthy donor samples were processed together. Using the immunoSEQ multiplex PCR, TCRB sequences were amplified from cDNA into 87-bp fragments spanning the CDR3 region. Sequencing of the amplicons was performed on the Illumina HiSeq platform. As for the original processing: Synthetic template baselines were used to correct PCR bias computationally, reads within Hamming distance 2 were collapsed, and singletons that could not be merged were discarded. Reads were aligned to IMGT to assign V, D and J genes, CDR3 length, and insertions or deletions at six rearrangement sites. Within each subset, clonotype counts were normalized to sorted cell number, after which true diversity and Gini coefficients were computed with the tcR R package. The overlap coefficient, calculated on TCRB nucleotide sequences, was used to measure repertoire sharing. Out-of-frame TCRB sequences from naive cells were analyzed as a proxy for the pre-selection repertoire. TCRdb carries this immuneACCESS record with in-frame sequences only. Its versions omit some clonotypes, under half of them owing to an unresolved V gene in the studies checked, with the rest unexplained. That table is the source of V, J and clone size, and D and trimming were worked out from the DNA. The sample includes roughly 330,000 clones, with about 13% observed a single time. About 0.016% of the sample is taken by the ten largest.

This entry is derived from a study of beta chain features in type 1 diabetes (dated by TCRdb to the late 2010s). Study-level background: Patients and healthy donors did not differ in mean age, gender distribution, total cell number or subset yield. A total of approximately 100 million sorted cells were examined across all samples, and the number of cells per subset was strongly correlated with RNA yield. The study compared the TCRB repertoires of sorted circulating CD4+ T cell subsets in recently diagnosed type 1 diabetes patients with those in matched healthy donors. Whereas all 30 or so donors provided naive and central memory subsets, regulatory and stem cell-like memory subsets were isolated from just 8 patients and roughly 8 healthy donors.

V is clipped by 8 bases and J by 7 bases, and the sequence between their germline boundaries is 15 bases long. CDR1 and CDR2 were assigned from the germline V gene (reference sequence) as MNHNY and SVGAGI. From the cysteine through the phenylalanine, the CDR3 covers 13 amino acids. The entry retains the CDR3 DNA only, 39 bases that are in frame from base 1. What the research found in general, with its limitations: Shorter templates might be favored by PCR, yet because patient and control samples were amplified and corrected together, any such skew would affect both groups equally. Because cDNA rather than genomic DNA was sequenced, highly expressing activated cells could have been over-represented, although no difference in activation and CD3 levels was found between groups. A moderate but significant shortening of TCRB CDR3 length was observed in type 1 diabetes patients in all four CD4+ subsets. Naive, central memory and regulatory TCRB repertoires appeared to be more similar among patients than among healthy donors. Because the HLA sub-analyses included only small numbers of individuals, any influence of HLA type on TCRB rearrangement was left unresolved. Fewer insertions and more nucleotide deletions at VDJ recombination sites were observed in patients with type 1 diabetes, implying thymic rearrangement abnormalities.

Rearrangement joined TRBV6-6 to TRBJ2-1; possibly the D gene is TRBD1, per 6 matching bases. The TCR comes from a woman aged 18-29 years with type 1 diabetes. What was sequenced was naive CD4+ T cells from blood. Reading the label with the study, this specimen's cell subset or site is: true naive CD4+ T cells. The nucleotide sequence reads TGTGCCAGCGGCGGCAGGGGAAGAAATGAGCAGTTCTTC. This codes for CASGGRGRNEQFF.